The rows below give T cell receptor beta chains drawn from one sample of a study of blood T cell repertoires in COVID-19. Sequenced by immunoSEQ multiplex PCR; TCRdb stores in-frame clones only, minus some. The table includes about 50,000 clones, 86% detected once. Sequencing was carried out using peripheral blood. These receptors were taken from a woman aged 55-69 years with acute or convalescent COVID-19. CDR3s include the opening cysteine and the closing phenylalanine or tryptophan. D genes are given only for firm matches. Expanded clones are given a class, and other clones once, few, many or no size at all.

CDR3: CASSLDGTLTNGYTF
DNA: TGTGCCAGCAGCCTTGACGGGACACTTACAAATGGCTACACCTTC
D: NA
J: TRBJ1-2
size: NA
V: TRBV6-5

CDR3: CASSRGGAENIQYF
DNA: TGTGCCAGCAGCCGCGGCGGGGCGGAAAACATTCAGTACTTC
D: NA
J: TRBJ2-4
size: once
V: TRBV3-1/TRBV3-2

CDR3: CASSWGGTDTQYF
DNA: TGTGCCAGCAGCTGGGGGGGAACAGATACGCAGTATTTT
D: TRBD2
J: TRBJ2-3
size: once
V: TRBV5-8

CDR3: CATSSRPGTTSYEQYF
DNA: TGTGCCACCAGCTCCCGGCCCGGGACTACCTCCTACGAGCAGTACTTC
D: TRBD2
J: TRBJ2-7
size: NA
V: TRBV15

CDR3: CASSLGTGAYEQYF
DNA: TGCGCCAGCAGCTTGGGAACAGGGGCGTACGAGCAGTACTTC
D: TRBD1
J: TRBJ2-7
size: few
V: TRBV5-1

CDR3: CASNLVWGRSNSPLHF
DNA: TGTGCCAGCAACCTGGTTTGGGGCAGGTCGAATTCACCCCTCCACTTT
D: NA
J: TRBJ1-6
size: NA
V: TRBV5-8

CDR3: CASSLGGLPGNEQFF
DNA: TGTGCCAGCAGCCTAGGGGGACTACCTGGGAATGAGCAGTTCTTC
D: NA
J: TRBJ2-1
size: NA
V: TRBV11-2

CDR3: CASSLFAGIVEAFF
DNA: TGTGCCAGCAGTTTATTCGCAGGGATTGTTGAAGCTTTCTTT
D: NA
J: TRBJ1-1
size: few
V: TRBV27

CDR3: CASSISAQTEAFF
DNA: TGTGCCAGTAGTATTTCAGCGCAAACTGAAGCTTTCTTT
D: NA
J: TRBJ1-1
size: NA
V: TRBV19

CDR3: CASSQGLSFLF
DNA: TGTGCCAGCAGCCAAGGGTTGAGCTTCCTCTTC
D: NA
J: TRBJ1-2
size: NA
V: TRBV14

CDR3: CASSSAGTGGTEAFF
DNA: TGTGCCAGCAGCTCCGCCGGGACAGGGGGGACTGAAGCTTTCTTT
D: TRBD1
J: TRBJ1-1
size: NA
V: TRBV28

CDR3: CASGTSTSEQFF
DNA: TGCGCCAGTGGGACTAGCACTAGTGAGCAGTTCTTC
D: TRBD2
J: TRBJ2-1
size: once
V: TRBV5-1

CDR3: CASSDDSSGANVLTF
DNA: TGTGCCAGCAGTGACGACAGCTCTGGGGCCAACGTCCTGACTTTC
D: NA
J: TRBJ2-6
size: NA
V: TRBV6-4

CDR3: CASSPAGGLPGELFF
DNA: TGTGCCAGCAGTCCAGCGGGGGGGCTCCCCGGGGAGCTGTTTTTT
D: TRBD2
J: TRBJ2-2
size: NA
V: TRBV6-4

CDR3: CASSPVERARSNEQFF
DNA: TGTGCCAGCAGCCCCGTCGAAAGAGCGCGTAGTAATGAGCAGTTCTTC
D: NA
J: TRBJ2-1
size: once
V: TRBV4-2

CDR3: CASNQGLAPYEQYF
DNA: TGTGCCAGCAACCAGGGACTAGCCCCCTACGAGCAGTACTTC
D: TRBD2
J: TRBJ2-7
size: once
V: TRBV28

CDR3: CASSSAGTSGGEQFF
DNA: TGTGCCAGCAGTTCTGCCGGGACTAGCGGGGGGGAGCAGTTCTTC
D: TRBD2
J: TRBJ2-1
size: NA
V: TRBV28

CDR3: CASSQVEGNTEAFF
DNA: TGTGCCAGCAGCCAAGTCGAGGGGAACACTGAAGCTTTCTTT
D: NA
J: TRBJ1-1
size: NA
V: TRBV3-1/TRBV3-2

CDR3: CASSLLAGNTIYF
DNA: TGTGCCAGCAGTTTGTTAGCTGGAAACACCATATATTTT
D: NA
J: TRBJ1-3
size: NA
V: TRBV28

CDR3: CASSLRGSGELFF
DNA: TGTGCCAGCAGTTTACGGGGTTCCGGGGAGCTGTTTTTT
D: NA
J: TRBJ2-2
size: NA
V: TRBV28

CDR3: CASRLAGGTDTQYF
DNA: TGTGCCAGCAGGTTAGCGGGGGGCACAGATACGCAGTATTTT
D: TRBD2
J: TRBJ2-3
size: NA
V: TRBV28

CDR3: CAWSRLGLPYEQYF
DNA: TGTGCCTGGAGTAGATTGGGACTTCCCTACGAGCAGTACTTC
D: NA
J: TRBJ2-7
size: few
V: TRBV30

CDR3: CAWRGQGTRNEKLFF
DNA: TGTGCCTGGAGGGGACAGGGGACCCGGAATGAAAAACTGTTTTTT
D: TRBD1
J: TRBJ1-4
size: NA
V: TRBV30

CDR3: CASSSGQGVYGYTF
DNA: TGCGCCAGCAGCTCGGGACAGGGAGTCTATGGCTACACCTTC
D: TRBD1
J: TRBJ1-2
size: NA
V: TRBV5-1

CDR3: CASSLYRGEAFF
DNA: TGTGCCAGCAGTCTCTACAGGGGCGAGGCTTTCTTT
D: TRBD1
J: TRBJ1-1
size: NA
V: TRBV28

CDR3: CASKKYREIGYEQYF
DNA: TGTGCCAGTAAGAAATACAGGGAAATCGGCTACGAGCAGTACTTC
D: NA
J: TRBJ2-7
size: NA
V: TRBV6-5

CDR3: CASSQYGLANPEQYF
DNA: TGCGCCAGCAGCCAATACGGACTAGCGAACCCTGAGCAGTACTTC
D: TRBD2
J: TRBJ2-7
size: NA
V: TRBV4-1

CDR3: CASSQTGTSIAYEQYF
DNA: TGCGCCAGCAGCCAAACCGGGACTAGCATAGCCTACGAGCAGTACTTC
D: TRBD2
J: TRBJ2-7
size: NA
V: TRBV4-1

CDR3: CASSLFWDRGLGNEQFF
DNA: TGTGCCAGCAGTTTATTTTGGGACAGGGGTTTGGGGAATGAGCAGTTCTTC
D: TRBD1
J: TRBJ2-1
size: NA
V: TRBV28

CDR3: CASSPQGAAVNSPLHF
DNA: TGCGCCAGCAGCCCGCAGGGGGCGGCTGTTAATTCACCCCTCCACTTT
D: TRBD1
J: TRBJ1-6
size: once
V: TRBV5-1

CDR3: CASPAGDDVSYNEQFF
DNA: TGTGCCAGCCCCGCGGGGGATGACGTATCCTACAATGAGCAGTTCTTC
D: TRBD2
J: TRBJ2-1
size: NA
V: TRBV7-3

CDR3: CSASQNRGESTEAFF
DNA: TGCAGTGCTAGTCAAAACAGGGGAGAGAGCACTGAAGCTTTCTTT
D: TRBD1
J: TRBJ1-1
size: NA
V: TRBV20-1

CDR3: CASSGGQGDFWVCGNTIYF
DNA: TGTGCCAGCAGCGGGGGACAGGGCGATTTTTGGGTGTGTGGAAACACCATATATTTT
D: TRBD1
J: TRBJ1-3
size: NA
V: TRBV6-7

CDR3: CASSLGDRGTEAFF
DNA: TGTGCCAGCAGCTTAGGCGACAGGGGAACTGAAGCTTTCTTT
D: TRBD1
J: TRBJ1-1
size: NA
V: TRBV5-5

CDR3: CASSSSGGRQPQHF
DNA: TGTGCCAGCAGTTCCTCAGGGGGCCGTCAGCCCCAGCATTTT
D: TRBD1
J: TRBJ1-5
size: NA
V: TRBV28

CDR3: CAWSLNEQFF
DNA: TGTGCCTGGAGTCTCAATGAGCAGTTCTTC
D: NA
J: TRBJ2-1
size: NA
V: TRBV30

CDR3: CASSISPGYTEAFF
DNA: TGTGCCAGTAGCATAAGTCCAGGGTACACTGAAGCTTTCTTT
D: NA
J: TRBJ1-1
size: NA
V: TRBV19

CDR3: CASSLLAGRPLGYTF
DNA: TGTGCCAGCAGCTTATTAGCAGGGCGACCTCTTGGCTACACCTTC
D: NA
J: TRBJ1-2
size: NA
V: TRBV5-6

CDR3: CASRLINTEAFF
DNA: TGTGCCAGCAGACTGATAAACACTGAAGCTTTCTTT
D: NA
J: TRBJ1-1
size: NA
V: TRBV7-8

CDR3: CASSYSDRGSNTIYF
DNA: TGTGCCAGCAGTTACTCAGACAGGGGGTCTAACACCATATATTTT
D: TRBD1
J: TRBJ1-3
size: NA
V: TRBV6-6

CDR3: CASSQDQGAGANVLTF
DNA: TGTGCCAGCAGCCAAGATCAGGGGGCTGGGGCCAACGTCCTGACTTTC
D: TRBD1
J: TRBJ2-6
size: medium-sized
V: TRBV4-2

CDR3: CASSRQGTGNTIYF
DNA: TGTGCCAGCAGCCGACAGGGGACTGGAAACACCATATATTTT
D: TRBD1
J: TRBJ1-3
size: NA
V: TRBV3-1/TRBV3-2

CDR3: CASSSSGGGYNEQFF
DNA: TGTGCCAGCAGTTCCTCTGGCGGGGGGTACAATGAGCAGTTCTTC
D: TRBD2
J: TRBJ2-1
size: NA
V: TRBV28

CDR3: CASSSVSSDTEAFF
DNA: TGTGCCTCCTCCTCCGTGAGTTCCGACACTGAAGCTTTCTTT
D: NA
J: TRBJ1-1
size: few
V: TRBV30

CDR3: CASSQGWGRRNTEAFF
DNA: TGTGCCAGCAGCCAAGGGTGGGGCAGGAGGAACACTGAAGCTTTCTTT
D: NA
J: TRBJ1-1
size: NA
V: TRBV3-1/TRBV3-2

CDR3: CASSIKTGGSPEAFF
DNA: TGTGCCAGTAGTATAAAGACAGGGGGCTCTCCTGAAGCTTTCTTT
D: TRBD1
J: TRBJ1-1
size: once
V: TRBV19

CDR3: CASSQAVGPLHF
DNA: TGCGCCAGCAGCCAGGCAGTTGGACCCCTCCACTTT
D: NA
J: TRBJ1-6
size: few
V: TRBV4-1

CDR3: CASSPGQSSYNSPLHF
DNA: TGCGCCAGCAGCCCGGGACAGTCAAGTTATAATTCACCCCTCCACTTT
D: TRBD1
J: TRBJ1-6
size: NA
V: TRBV5-1

CDR3: CASAGGSSSTDTQYF
DNA: TGTGCTTCAGCGGGGGGCTCCTCTAGCACAGATACGCAGTATTTT
D: TRBD2
J: TRBJ2-3
size: NA
V: TRBV24-1

CDR3: CASSSAGGGSGANVLTF
DNA: TGTGCCAGCAGCTCGGCGGGAGGCGGCTCTGGGGCCAACGTCCTGACTTTC
D: TRBD2
J: TRBJ2-6
size: NA
V: TRBV7-3

CDR3: CSVESGSSYEQYF
DNA: TGCAGCGTTGAAAGCGGAAGCTCCTACGAGCAGTACTTC
D: NA
J: TRBJ2-7
size: NA
V: TRBV29-1

CDR3: CASSFSQGTYEQYF
DNA: TGTGCCAGCAGTTTCAGTCAGGGTACTTACGAGCAGTACTTC
D: NA
J: TRBJ2-7
size: NA
V: TRBV28

CDR3: CASSAVEEQPQHF
DNA: TGCGCCAGCAGCGCAGTGGAGGAGCAGCCCCAGCATTTT
D: NA
J: TRBJ1-5
size: NA
V: TRBV4-1